The clone carrying this TCR beta chain was picked up one time. What it binds is not known. With 4 bases clipped from V and 2 bases from J, the junction kept 9 bases outside the gene matches. Germline assignment: CDR1 SGHDN and CDR2 FVKESK. CDR3 length: 16 amino acids. This sample is part of a study of OX40 agonist ivuxolimab in advanced cancers. Looking at the study overall: Patients undergoing dose escalation presented with hepatocellular carcinoma, melanoma, renal cell or head and neck cancer. Study-wide points: Low clonal expansion, among the lowest seen, marked partial responders at 0.1-3.0 mg/kg.

The repertoire was sequenced with immunoSEQ multiplex PCR; TCRdb's copy has only in-frame clones and lacks some. The table shows approximately 70,000 clones, with 85% to 95% occurring only once. The source is an adult with an advanced solid tumor such as melanoma, head and neck, liver or kidney cancer. This rearrangement joins TRBV14 to TRBJ2-5; 8 bases are a match to TRBD1. The material sequenced was CD4+ or CD8+ T cells sorted from blood, taken in a trial of the OX40 agonist ivuxolimab. Written as DNA, the CDR3 is TGTGCCAGCAGCCCCCTTGGGACAGGTCCACAAGAGACCCAGTACTTC. This sequence encodes CASSPLGTGPQETQYF.